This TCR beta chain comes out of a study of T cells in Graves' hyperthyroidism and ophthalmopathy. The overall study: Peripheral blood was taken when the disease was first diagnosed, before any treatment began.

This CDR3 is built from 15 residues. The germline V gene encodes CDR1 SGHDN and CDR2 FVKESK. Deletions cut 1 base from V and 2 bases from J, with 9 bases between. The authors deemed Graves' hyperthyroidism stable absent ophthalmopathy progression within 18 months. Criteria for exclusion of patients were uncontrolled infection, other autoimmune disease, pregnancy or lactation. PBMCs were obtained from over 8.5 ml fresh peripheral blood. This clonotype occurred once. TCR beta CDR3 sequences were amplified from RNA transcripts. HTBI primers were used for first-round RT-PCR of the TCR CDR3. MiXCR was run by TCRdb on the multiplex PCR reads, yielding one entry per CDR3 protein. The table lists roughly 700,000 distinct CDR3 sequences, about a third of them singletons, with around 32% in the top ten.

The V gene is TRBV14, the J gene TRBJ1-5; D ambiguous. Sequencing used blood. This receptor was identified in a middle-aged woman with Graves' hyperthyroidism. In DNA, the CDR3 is TGTGCCAGCAGCCAAGCAGGTCGGGGCAATCAGCCCCAGCATTTT. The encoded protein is CASSQAGRGNQPQHF. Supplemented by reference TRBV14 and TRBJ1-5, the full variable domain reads EAGVTQFPSHSVIEKGQTVTLRCDPISGHDNLYWYRRVMGKEIKFLLHFVKESKQDESGMPNNRFLAERTGGTYSTLKVQPAELEDSGVYFCASSQAGRGNQPQHFGDGTRLSIL.